This T cell receptor (beta chain) stems from a study of shared clonotypes between healthy human individuals. Findings and limits, study-wide: Only blood underwent sampling, and tissue repertoires likely differ.

Note on this clone: Its target is unknown.

Sequencing used immunoSEQ multiplex PCR; TCRdb keeps in-frame clones, though not all of them. The sample includes more than 2 million clones, 95% of them seen just once. Germline CDR1 is LGHNT and CDR2 is FRNRAP. The CDR3 is 17 amino acids. Between the trimmed V and J ends, which lost 0 bases and 5 bases, there was a span of 19 bases. Sequencing used naive CD4+ T cells sorted from blood. Subset: CD45RA+ positively selected. This chain joins TRBV12-5 and TRBJ1-2, with D tentatively TRBD1 (6 bases). The receptor was isolated from a man between 18 and 35 years old in good health. The CDR3 DNA reads as TGTGCTAGTGGTTTGGTACTAGCAGGCCCTCAGGGGTATGGCTACACCTTC. Its protein product is CASGLVLAGPQGYGYTF.